Each of the 27 T cell receptor beta chains below was sequenced from the same sample in a study of early T cells in non-severe SARS-CoV-2 infection. TCRdb itself ran the 5' RACE reads through MiXCR, one entry per CDR3 protein. This table has 75,000 to 90,000 distinct CDR3 sequences, more than 9% appearing once. The sample consisted of whole blood, taken at baseline. The receptors shown here come from an adult who was a healthcare worker with PCR-confirmed SARS-CoV-2 infection or an uninfected control (not recorded which).

By sample share, this clonotype is medium-sized (0.01 to 0.1%). The chain carries TRBV7-8 and TRBJ2-7, with D perhaps TRBD1 (6 bases). The CDR3 has 12 residues. Germline CDR1 and CDR2: SGHVS and FQNEAQ. The V end was cut by 7 bases, the J end by 3 bases, with 10 bases between. The CDR3 protein is CASNLGGYEQYF. The CDR3 coding sequence is TGTGCCAGCAACCTAGGGGGCTACGAGCAGTACTTC.

The chain recombines TRBV6-1 with TRBJ2-7; 9 bases are shared with TRBD2. The CDR3 has 15 residues. The germline CDR1 and CDR2 sequences are MNHNS and SASEGT. Trimming at V came to 1 base and at J to 2 bases, leaving 3 bases not matched to a gene. The CDR3 region has the DNA TGTGCCAGCAGTGAAGTGGCTAGCGGGACCTACGAGCAGTACTTC. Its translation: CASSEVASGTYEQYF.

In this sample, this clonotype turned up many times. V is TRBV10-3 and J is TRBJ1-6; D is undetermined. Trimming shortened V by 6 bases and J by 2 bases, and 11 bases separated the two germline ends. The CDR3 contains 15 residues. The germline gives CDR1 ENHRY, CDR2 SYGVKD. The DNA for the CDR3 is TGTGCCATCAGGCCGGGCCAACCCTATAATTCACCCCTCCACTTT. Translation gives CAIRPGQPYNSPLHF.

This clonotype showed up just a few times. CDR3 sequence reads: CASSFDGRNNEQFF. The CDR3 DNA reads TGTGCCAGCAGCTTCGACGGGAGGAATAATGAGCAGTTCTTC. V gene TRBV11-3 combines with J gene TRBJ2-1; 7 positions agree with TRBD2. The CDR3 has 14 residues. The ends lost 3 bases at V and 7 bases at J; junction bases unmatched: 6. Germline CDR1 is SGHNT and CDR2 is YENEEA.

V gene TRBV2 combines with J gene TRBJ2-1; 10 bases agree with TRBD2. This CDR3 has 16 amino acids. V lost 5 bases, J lost 4 bases, and 8 bases stayed unmatched. CDR1 and CDR2 from the germline V gene are SNHLY and FYNNEI. CDR3 region: CASSTLAGGKYNEQFF. Here the CDR3 DNA reads TGTGCCAGCAGTACCTTAGCGGGAGGAAAGTACAATGAGCAGTTCTTC.

Ten or more counts support this clonotype. The V call is TRBV6-1, the J call TRBJ2-7, with D unresolved. The CDR3 is 11 residues long. Trimming pared 6 bases from V and 6 bases from J, leaving 9 bases between. Germline V gene sequence: CDR1 MNHNS, CDR2 SASEGT. CDR3 in DNA: TGTGCCAGCAGGTCCACCCCCGAGCAGTACTTC. Translating gives CASRSTPEQYF.

The chain links TRBV12-3 or TRBV12-4 to TRBJ1-6; D unresolved. The CDR3 covers 14 residues. V lost 5 bases, J lost 8 bases, and 13 bases lay in between. The CDR3 coding sequence is TGTGCCAGCAGTCCATCGGGCGGGTATTCACCCCTCCACTTT. Translating gives CASSPSGGYSPLHF.

This sequence joins TRBV7-9 and TRBJ1-1, with 8 nucleotides matching TRBD1. CDR1 SEHNR and CDR2 FQNEAQ come from the germline V gene (reference sequence). The CDR3 has 14 residues. V was clipped by 4 bases and J by 1 base; unmatched bases: 2. For the CDR3, the DNA is TGTGCCAGCAGCTGGGACAGGTCGAACACTGAAGCTTTCTTT. Translation: CASSWDRSNTEAFF.

This clonotype was found a few times. The V call is TRBV4-1, the J call TRBJ2-1; D remains ambiguous. CDR1 is MGHRA and CDR2 is YSYEKL in the germline V gene. The V and J ends lost 5 bases and 5 bases respectively, with 7 bases between them. The CDR3 loop spans 12 amino acids. The CDR3 nucleotides are TGCGCCAGCAGCGAGCATAACAATGAGCAGTTCTTC. Translating gives CASSEHNNEQFF.

The chain links TRBV20-1 to TRBJ2-3; the match to TRBD1 covers 7 bases. The CDR3 totals 13 residues. CDR1 and CDR2 (germline): DFQATT, SNEGSKA (reference sequence). Losses at the gene ends were 3 bases for V and 3 bases for J; bases not matched to a gene: 3. CDR3: CSARRDSTDTQYF. In DNA form, the CDR3 reads TGCAGTGCTAGGAGGGACAGTACAGATACGCAGTATTTT.

Many counts were recorded for this clonotype. The chain joins TRBV20-1 to TRBJ1-2, with a tentative D call TRBD1 (5 bases). Deletions cut 0 bases from V and 4 bases from J, with 12 bases between. CDR1 DFQATT and CDR2 SNEGSKA come from the germline V gene (reference sequence). This CDR3 is built from 14 residues. The CDR3 loop reads CSARDWQGRYGYTF. CDR3 bases: TGCAGTGCTAGAGATTGGCAGGGACGCTATGGCTACACCTTC.

This chain links TRBV20-1 with TRBJ1-4; 7 bases line up with TRBD1. Looked up from germline, CDR1 is DFQATT and CDR2 is SNEGSKA (reference sequence). The CDR3 runs to 12 residues. The junction had 2 bases not matched to a gene; V was cut back by 6 bases and J by 4 bases. CDR3: CSAQGVNEKLFF. In DNA form, the CDR3 reads TGCAGTGCCCAGGGGGTTAATGAAAAACTGTTTTTT.

This clonotype was picked up many times. The chain recombines TRBV6-1 with TRBJ2-1; 9 bases map to TRBD2. This CDR3 is built from 16 residues. Unmatched junction bases numbered 3, after V lost 1 base and J lost 2 bases. Germline lookup yields CDR1 MNHNS and CDR2 SASEGT. CDR3 amino acids: CASSEGAGGPYNEQFF. CDR3 nucleotide sequence: TGTGCCAGCAGTGAAGGAGCGGGAGGTCCCTACAATGAGCAGTTCTTC.

This clonotype was seen only a few times. J is TRBJ2-5 and V is TRBV5-8, with D maybe TRBD2 (5 bases). Germline V gives CDR1 SGHTS, CDR2 YDEGEE. The CDR3 loop spans 14 amino acids. The ends were cut back, 2 bases at V and 5 bases at J, with 13 bases in the middle. The CDR3 sequence is CASSFSGVSETQYF. DNA for the CDR3: TGTGCCAGCAGCTTTTCCGGGGTTTCGGAGACCCAGTACTTC.

In its sample, this clonotype was seen many times. The rearrangement uses TRBV10-2 and TRBJ2-3, with D perhaps matching TRBD2 (5 bases). This CDR3 is 14 amino acids long. CDR1 and CDR2 from the germline V gene are WSHSY and SAAADI. V dropped 2 bases and J dropped 1 base, with 7 bases sitting between them. In nucleotides, the CDR3 is TGCGCCAGCAGTGAGGTAGCGCGCACAGATACGCAGTATTTT. The encoded protein is CASSEVARTDTQYF.

The table lists this clonotype with a few counts. V gene TRBV19 combines with J gene TRBJ2-7, with 7 nucleotides matching TRBD2. Germline V CDR1 and CDR2: LNHDA, SQIVND (reference sequence). The CDR3 covers 13 residues. Trimming took 5 bases from V and 6 from J; bases not matched to a gene: 7. CDR3 loop: CASSWQPGGEQYF. The CDR3 bases are TGTGCCAGTAGTTGGCAGCCGGGAGGCGAGCAGTACTTC.

Only a few counts were recorded for this clonotype. The chain has TRBV18 and TRBJ2-6, with 8 bases lining up with TRBD1. The CDR3 length is 16 residues. Germline CDR1 KGHSH, CDR2 LQKENI. V lost 3 bases to trimming and J lost 1 base; unmatched junction nucleotides: 2. This CDR3 reads CASSPRTGSGANVLTF. In DNA form, the CDR3 reads TGTGCCAGCTCACCGAGGACAGGGTCTGGGGCCAACGTCCTGACTTTC.

The J gene is TRBJ1-6, the V gene TRBV12-3 or TRBV12-4; D remains unclear. This CDR3 has 14 residues. Between the trimmed V and J ends, which lost 1 base and 7 bases, there was a span of 8 bases. The CDR3 DNA reads as TGTGCCAGCAGTTTAGTGGCGGCCAATTCACCCCTCCACTTT. Protein sequence: CASSLVAANSPLHF.

This clonotype appeared a few times. V usage is TRBV7-7 and J usage is TRBJ1-1; no firm D call. Trimming cost V 2 bases and J 1 base, with 5 bases left between them. The germline CDR1 and CDR2 sequences are SSHAT and FNYEAQ (reference sequence). The CDR3 contains 13 residues. The chain's CDR3 is CASSLQWNTEAFF. CDR3 DNA sequence: TGTGCCAGCAGCTTACAGTGGAACACTGAAGCTTTCTTT.

The chain couples TRBV11-2 to TRBJ1-2; D possibly corresponds to TRBD1 (5 bases). The CDR3 has 14 amino acids. Germline CDR1 is SGHAT and CDR2 is FQNNGV. V was pared by 0 bases and J by 3 bases, with 8 bases between. CDR3 in amino acids: CASSLERGHYGYTF. The DNA of the CDR3 is TGTGCCAGCAGCTTAGAGAGGGGCCACTATGGCTACACCTTC.

This rearrangement joins TRBV2 to TRBJ2-3; 10 bases agree with TRBD1. CDR1 and CDR2 (germline): SNHLY, FYNNEI. This CDR3 has 14 residues. The V gene end was trimmed by 5 bases and the J gene end by 5 bases; junction bases not matched to a gene: 4. The CDR3 DNA reads as TGTGCCAGCAGTCGGGACAGGGGAATAGATACGCAGTATTTT. As protein: CASSRDRGIDTQYF.

This sequence joins TRBV3-1 and TRBJ2-1; 9 bases line up with TRBD2. The CDR3 is made up of 17 amino acids. CDR1 LGHDT and CDR2 YNNKEL come from the germline V gene (reference sequence). V lost 4 bases and J lost 6; bases outside the gene matches: 13. DNA for the CDR3: TGTGCCAGCAGCCCCCGCCCCGGAGGAGCGGGAGGCAATGAGCAGTTCTTC. Protein: CASSPRPGGAGGNEQFF.

The rearrangement uses TRBV20-1 and TRBJ2-1; maybe TRBD2 (6 bases). The CDR3 extends over 12 amino acids. The ends were cut back, 5 bases at V and 4 bases at J, with 9 bases in the middle. Germline CDR1 DFQATT, CDR2 SNEGSKA (reference sequence). The CDR3 region is CSASRGYNEQFF. CDR3 in DNA: TGCAGTGCTTCTCGGGGGTACAATGAGCAGTTCTTC.

This clonotype was seen repeatedly, ten times or more. One junction end does not reproduce the germline sequence, and a read error may be involved. This sequence joins TRBV7-8 and TRBJ2-1; 9 nucleotides line up with TRBD2. The CDR3 runs to 15 residues. Germline lookup yields CDR1 SGHVS and CDR2 FQNEAQ. The CDR3 region has the DNA TGTGCCAGCAGCTTAGGCCGGGTCTTACTAGCGGGTAGAGCCTTC. The encoded protein is CASSLGRVLLAGRAF.

The rearrangement joins TRBV12-3 or TRBV12-4 to TRBJ1-2; possible D gene TRBD1, 5 bases. V lost 3 bases to trimming and J lost 0 bases, with 11 bases between them. The CDR3 consists of 15 residues. This CDR3 is CASSLPGQANYGYTF. In DNA, the CDR3 is TGTGCCAGCAGTTTGCCAGGGCAGGCTAACTATGGCTACACCTTC.

This clonotype was seen many times. The chain couples TRBV6-1 to TRBJ1-2, with D unclear. CDR3 length: 15 amino acids. Germline lookup yields CDR1 MNHNS and CDR2 SASEGT. Trimming left V 3 bases short and J 0 bases short, with 11 bases between. The CDR3 reads CASSDRPTTNYGYTF. Written as DNA, the CDR3 is TGTGCCAGCAGTGACCGCCCTACGACTAACTATGGCTACACCTTC.

This clonotype was counted a few times. The chain couples TRBV3-1 to TRBJ2-7, with 8 positions matching TRBD2. This CDR3 contains 16 residues. Germline V CDR1 and CDR2: LGHDT, YNNKEL (reference sequence). The J segment lost 2 bases and the V segment lost 4 bases, leaving 10 bases of the junction unmatched. The CDR3 is CASSLGDGRGAYEQYF. The CDR3, as DNA: TGTGCCAGCAGCCTTGGAGACGGGAGGGGCGCCTACGAGCAGTACTTC.